The 20 T cell receptor beta chains below come from one sample, sequenced in a study of blood T cell repertoires in COVID-19. The method was immunoSEQ multiplex PCR; TCRdb's version includes in-frame clones alone and lacks a portion of them. The sample consists of some 87,000 clones, 60% to 85% of them appearing once. The specimen sequenced was peripheral blood. The origin of the receptors is a human donor in a cohort sampled during active COVID-19.

This chain joins TRBV19 and TRBJ2-3; 7 bases fit TRBD1. After removal of 4 bases from V and 10 bases from J, the junction contained 11 bases not matched to a gene. Germline V CDR1 and CDR2: LNHDA, SQIVND (reference sequence). The CDR3 covers 14 residues. The CDR3 loop is CASSTLTGQASQYF. The DNA for the CDR3 is TGTGCCAGTAGTACCCTGACCGGACAGGCATCGCAGTATTTT.

This clone was counted at least ten times. The V and J genes are TRBV10-3 and TRBJ1-2, with a possible D match to TRBD1 (5 bases). The CDR3 spans 13 residues. From germline, CDR1 is ENHRY and CDR2 SYGVKD. V was trimmed by 6 bases and J by 1 base, leaving 9 bases between them. CDR3 sequence: CAISIDSNYGYTF. DNA of the CDR3: TGTGCCATCAGCATTGACAGTAACTATGGCTACACCTTC.

The rearrangement uses TRBV11-2 and TRBJ2-1, with 9 nucleotides matching TRBD2. CDR1 is SGHAT, CDR2 FQNNGV, per germline. This CDR3 comprises 15 residues. Trimming took 7 bases from V and 3 from J; bases not matched to a gene: 7. The CDR3 coding sequence is TGTGCCAGCACCGCGGGAGGGGGCAGCTACAATGAGCAGTTCTTC. Translating gives CASTAGGGSYNEQFF.

The chain recombines TRBV19 with TRBJ1-6, with a weak D call TRBD1 (6 bases). Per the germline V gene, CDR1 is LNHDA and CDR2 is SQIVND (reference sequence). V lost 0 bases and J 9 bases, leaving 15 bases between the germline ends. The CDR3 has 16 residues. The CDR3 DNA reads as TGTGCCAGTAGTATAGACCCAACAGGGAGCGGTTCACCCCTCCACTTT. Protein product: CASSIDPTGSGSPLHF.

The J gene is TRBJ2-7, the V gene TRBV2; 15 nucleotides agree with TRBD2. Unmatched junction bases numbered 3, after V lost 6 bases and J lost 0 bases. The CDR3 has 16 residues. Germline V gene data show CDR1 as SNHLY and CDR2 as FYNNEI. CDR3: CASRRTSGGASYEQYF. DNA for the CDR3: TGTGCCAGCAGAAGGACTAGCGGGGGGGCCTCCTACGAGCAGTACTTC.

The chain employs TRBV18 and TRBJ2-6; TRBD1 aligns across 10 bases. The germline V gene encodes CDR1 KGHSH and CDR2 LQKENI. This CDR3 is 18 amino acids long. J gave up 0 bases and V 2 bases, and 4 bases lay outside the gene matches. CDR3 DNA: TGTGCCAGCTCACCAGTGGACAGGGGGGCCTCTGGGGCCAACGTCCTGACTTTC. Translated, it gives CASSPVDRGASGANVLTF.

This clone was detected only a few times. The gene calls are TRBV15 and TRBJ1-5; TRBD1 matches 10 bases. Germline V gives CDR1 LNHNV, CDR2 YYDKDF (reference sequence). V trimming: 2 bases; J trimming: 10 bases; junction bases outside the gene matches: 8. The CDR3 length is 15 residues. Here the CDR3 DNA reads TGTGCCACCAGCAGATCGACAGGGGGCCTTTCCCCCCAGCATTTT. Translating it yields CATSRSTGGLSPQHF.

Comments on this clone: Other DNA sequences in the sample encode the same CDR3. The rearrangement joins TRBV7-9 to TRBJ2-3; tentative D call: TRBD2 (6 bases). Looked up from germline, CDR1 is SEHNR and CDR2 is FQNEAQ (reference sequence). Trimming took 3 bases from V and 0 from J, leaving 10 bases between them. The CDR3 spans 15 residues. CDR3 amino acids: CASSFLGTSTDTQYF. DNA for the CDR3: TGTGCCAGCAGCTTCCTCGGGACTAGCACAGATACGCAGTATTTT.

This rearrangement joins TRBV7-2 to TRBJ2-2; D gene unclear. Germline V gene lookup returns CDR1 SGHTA and CDR2 FQGNSA. This CDR3 has 16 amino acids. With 2 bases removed from V and 0 bases from J, the gap between germline ends came to 10 bases. CDR3 region: CASSLLETPNTGELFF. CDR3 sequence (DNA): TGTGCCAGCAGCTTATTAGAGACACCGAACACCGGGGAGCTGTTTTTT.

The table lists this clone with a few counts. V gene TRBV7-9 combines with J gene TRBJ1-1; no firm D call. CDR3 length equals 15 residues. CDR1 SEHNR and CDR2 FQNEAQ come from the germline V gene (reference sequence). The V end was cut by 5 bases, the J end by 4 bases, with 17 bases between. The CDR3 sequence: CASSDQTGKSTEAFF. The CDR3 region has the DNA TGTGCCAGCAGCGACCAGACGGGGAAGAGCACTGAAGCTTTCTTT.

The chain recombines TRBV28 with TRBJ2-3; D is uncertain. Deletions cut 5 bases from V and 2 bases from J, with 5 bases between. The V gene's germline CDR1 is MDHEN and CDR2 SYDVKM. CDR3 length: 12 amino acids. CDR3 nucleotide sequence: TGTGCCAGCAGTCACTCCACAGATACGCAGTATTTT. This encodes CASSHSTDTQYF.

This clone has a single count. The chain carries TRBV3-1 (or the pseudogene TRBV3-2) and TRBJ1-3; 8 bases map to TRBD1. This CDR3 comprises 16 residues. The junction had 4 bases not matched to a gene; V was cut back by 1 base and J by 2 bases. The germline CDR1 and CDR2 sequences are LGHDT and YNNKEL (reference sequence). This CDR3 reads CASSQVQGATGNTIYF. The CDR3 DNA reads TGTGCCAGCAGCCAAGTTCAGGGGGCAACTGGAAACACCATATATTTT.

The V and J genes are TRBV7-9 and TRBJ2-3; TRBD1 agrees at 8 bases. The CDR3 contains 15 residues. CDR1 and CDR2 from the germline V gene are SEHNR and FQNEAQ (reference sequence). J was trimmed by 4 bases and V by 7 bases; bases with no gene match: 10. The DNA for the CDR3 is TGTGCCAGCACCCCATATACAGGGGGAGCAGATACGCAGTATTTT. Protein: CASTPYTGGADTQYF.

The chain combines TRBV4-2 with TRBJ2-1, with 10 bases fitting TRBD2. The CDR3 consists of 15 residues. Looked up from germline, CDR1 is LGHNA and CDR2 is YNFKEQ. The junction had 8 bases not matched to a gene; V was cut back by 3 bases and J by 9 bases. Here the CDR3 DNA reads TGTGCCAGCAGCCACCCTAGCGGGGGTAATGCTGAGCAGTTCTTC. Its protein product is CASSHPSGGNAEQFF.

This chain joins TRBV28 and TRBJ2-2, with D tentatively TRBD1 (5 bases). The CDR3 is 15 residues long. Trimming removed 3 bases from V and 2 bases from J, with 10 bases in between. Germline V CDR1 and CDR2: MDHEN, SYDVKM. The CDR3 bases are TGTGCCAGCAGTTTCGACAGCTTCAACACCGGGGAGCTGTTTTTT. Its protein product is CASSFDSFNTGELFF.

The genes are TRBV19 and TRBJ1-1; possibly TRBD1 for D (5 bases). Trimming left V 5 bases short and J 8 bases short, with 12 bases between. From germline, CDR1 is LNHDA and CDR2 SQIVND (reference sequence). This CDR3 contains 12 residues. The CDR3 is CASSPAGPEAFF. The CDR3, as DNA: TGTGCCAGTAGTCCCGCAGGGCCCGAAGCTTTCTTT. The whole variable domain, remainder taken from reference TRBV19 and TRBJ1-1, is DGGITQSPKYLFRKEGQNVTLSCEQNLNHDAMYWYRQDPGQGLRLIYYSQIVNDFQKGDIAEGYSVSREKKESFPLTVTSAQKNPTAFYLCASSPAGPEAFFGQGTRLTVV.

This chain connects TRBV5-1 to TRBJ1-4, with a weak D call TRBD1 (6 bases). The CDR3 has 16 amino acids. Germline CDR1 is SGHRS and CDR2 is YFSETQ. V was pared by 0 bases and J by 3 bases, with 12 bases between. CDR3 DNA sequence: TGCGCCAGCAGCTTGGGGGGGCGATCCGCTAATGAAAAACTGTTTTTT. Its translation is CASSLGGRSANEKLFF. The whole variable domain, remainder taken from reference TRBV5-1 and TRBJ1-4, is KAGVTQTPRYLIKTRGQQVTLSCSPISGHRSVSWYQQTPGQGLQFLFEYFSETQRNKGNFPGRFSGRQFSNSRSEMNVSTLELGDSALYLCASSLGGRSANEKLFFGSGTQLSVL.

This clone occurred once. This chain uses TRBV28 with TRBJ1-1; TRBD1 agrees at 11 bases. The CDR3 is 16 amino acids. The V segment lost 0 bases and the J segment 1 base; nucleotides outside the gene matches: 1. Per germline, CDR1 MDHEN and CDR2 SYDVKM. CDR3 coding DNA: TGTGCCAGCAGTTTATGGGGACAGGGGGGGAACACTGAAGCTTTCTTT. As protein: CASSLWGQGGNTEAFF.

As for this clone: The identical CDR3 is also encoded by other nucleotide sequences in the sample. The V gene is TRBV18, the J gene TRBJ2-7; 7 bases match TRBD1. The CDR3 loop spans 14 amino acids. Germline V lookup: CDR1 KGHSH, CDR2 LQKENI. V lost 1 base and J lost 2; bases outside the gene matches: 2. CDR3 sequence reads: CASSPRQGTYEQYV. CDR3 nucleotides: TGTGCCAGCTCACCACGACAGGGTACCTACGAGCAGTACGTC.

In its sample, this clone was seen a few times. The gene calls are TRBV29-1 and TRBJ2-6, with TRBD2 matching 7 bases. After removal of 3 bases from V and 1 base from J, the junction contained 6 bases not matched to a gene. The CDR3 runs to 16 residues. CDR1 is SQVTM and CDR2 is ANQGSEA in the germline V gene. The DNA of the CDR3 is TGCAGCGTTGAGGCGGGGGAGCCATCTGGGGCCAACGTCCTGACTTTC. Translation: CSVEAGEPSGANVLTF. The full variable domain, its missing parts supplied by reference TRBV29-1 and TRBJ2-6, is SAVISQKPSRDICQRGTSLTIQCQVDSQVTMMFWYRQQPGQSLTLIATANQGSEATYESGFVIDKFPISRPNLTFSTLTVSNMSPEDSSIYLCSVEAGEPSGANVLTFGAGSRLTVL.